This T cell receptor beta chain was recovered during a study of T-cell memory formation after mild COVID-19. Turning to the study itself: The study found TCR clusters largely donor specific. Study-wide findings and caveats: CD4+ contracting clones were mainly CM and EM; CD8+ ones, EMRA.

V trimming: 7 bases; J trimming: 3 bases; junction bases outside the gene matches: 4. CDR1 is SNHLY, CDR2 FYNNEI, per germline. The CDR3 runs to 15 residues. This clonotype has more than one count but fewer than ten. What it binds is unknown. After 5'RACE with constant-segment primers, TCR alpha and TCR beta cDNA libraries carrying sample barcodes and UMIs were obtained. Each CDR3 protein gets one entry after TCRdb re-called the 5' RACE reads with MiXCR. This table holds roughly 170,000 distinct CDR3 sequences, over 20% found once. This TCR was sampled from an adult woman who had mild COVID-19 (a few samples of this study predate the infection). Cell type and time point are not known. The sequencing input was PBMCs or a T cell subset sorted from them (not recorded which). The genes are TRBV2 and TRBJ2-1; 12 bases line up with TRBD2. CDR3 loop: CASMRTSGIYNEQFF. For the CDR3, the DNA is TGTGCCAGCATGAGGACTAGCGGGATCTACAATGAGCAGTTCTTC.